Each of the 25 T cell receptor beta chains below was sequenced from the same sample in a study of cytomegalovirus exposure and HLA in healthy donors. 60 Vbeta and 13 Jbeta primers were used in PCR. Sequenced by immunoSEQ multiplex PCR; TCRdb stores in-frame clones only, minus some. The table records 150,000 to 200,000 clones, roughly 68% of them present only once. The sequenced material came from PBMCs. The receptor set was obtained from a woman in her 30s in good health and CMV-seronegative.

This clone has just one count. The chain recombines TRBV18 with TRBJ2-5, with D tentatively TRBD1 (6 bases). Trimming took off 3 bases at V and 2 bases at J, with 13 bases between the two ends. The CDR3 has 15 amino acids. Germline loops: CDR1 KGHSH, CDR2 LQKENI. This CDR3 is CASSPQRGTQETQYF. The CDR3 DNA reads TGTGCCAGCTCACCTCAACGTGGGACACAAGAGACCCAGTACTTC.

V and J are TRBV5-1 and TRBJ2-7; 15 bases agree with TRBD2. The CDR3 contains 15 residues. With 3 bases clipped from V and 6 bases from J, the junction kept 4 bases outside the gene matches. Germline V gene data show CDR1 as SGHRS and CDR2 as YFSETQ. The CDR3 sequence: CASSSGTSGGREQYF. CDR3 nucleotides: TGCGCCAGCAGCTCCGGGACTAGCGGGGGGCGCGAGCAGTACTTC.

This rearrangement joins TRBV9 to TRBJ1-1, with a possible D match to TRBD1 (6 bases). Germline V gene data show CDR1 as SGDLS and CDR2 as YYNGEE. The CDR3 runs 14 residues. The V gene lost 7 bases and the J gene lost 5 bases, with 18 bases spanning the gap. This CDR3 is CASREGGSSTEAFF. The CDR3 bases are TGTGCCAGCCGGGAGGGGGGAAGCTCGACTGAAGCTTTCTTT.

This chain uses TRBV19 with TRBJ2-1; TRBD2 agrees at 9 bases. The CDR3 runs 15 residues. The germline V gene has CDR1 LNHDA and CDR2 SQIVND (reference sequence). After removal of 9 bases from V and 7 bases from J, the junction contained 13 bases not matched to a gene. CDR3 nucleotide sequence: TGTGCCAGCACCCGGGGAAGCGGGAGGATGAATGAGCAGTTCTTC. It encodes CASTRGSGRMNEQFF.

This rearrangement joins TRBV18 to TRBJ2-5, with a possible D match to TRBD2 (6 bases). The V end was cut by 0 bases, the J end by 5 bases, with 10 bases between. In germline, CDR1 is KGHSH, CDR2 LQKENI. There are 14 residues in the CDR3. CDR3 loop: CASSPPEGRETQYF. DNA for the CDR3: TGTGCCAGCTCACCACCGGAGGGGAGGGAGACCCAGTACTTC.

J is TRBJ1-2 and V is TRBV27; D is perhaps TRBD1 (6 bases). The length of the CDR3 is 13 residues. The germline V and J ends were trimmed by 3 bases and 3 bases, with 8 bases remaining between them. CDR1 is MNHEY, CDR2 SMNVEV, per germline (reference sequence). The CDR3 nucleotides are TGTGCCAGCAGTTTCGGACAGCACTATGGCTACACCTTC. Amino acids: CASSFGQHYGYTF.

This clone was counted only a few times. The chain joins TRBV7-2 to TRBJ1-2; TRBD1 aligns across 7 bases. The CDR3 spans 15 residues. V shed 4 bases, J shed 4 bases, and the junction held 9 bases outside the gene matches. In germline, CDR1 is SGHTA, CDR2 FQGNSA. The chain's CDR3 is CASSSGSTGTYGYTF. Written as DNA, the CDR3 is TGTGCCAGCAGCTCGGGGTCGACAGGGACCTATGGCTACACCTTC.

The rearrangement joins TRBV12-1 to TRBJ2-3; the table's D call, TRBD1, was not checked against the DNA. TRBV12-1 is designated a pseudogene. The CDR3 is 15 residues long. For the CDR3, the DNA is TGTGCCAGCAGCTTTGGGCTACCAGGTGAAGATACGCAGTATTTT. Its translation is CASSFGLPGEDTQYF.

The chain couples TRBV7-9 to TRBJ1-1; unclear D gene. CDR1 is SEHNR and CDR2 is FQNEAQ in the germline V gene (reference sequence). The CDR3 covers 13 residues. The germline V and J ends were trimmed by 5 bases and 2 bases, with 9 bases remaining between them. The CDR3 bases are TGTGCCAGCAGCGGCAATTCTAACACTGAAGCTTTCTTT. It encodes CASSGNSNTEAFF.

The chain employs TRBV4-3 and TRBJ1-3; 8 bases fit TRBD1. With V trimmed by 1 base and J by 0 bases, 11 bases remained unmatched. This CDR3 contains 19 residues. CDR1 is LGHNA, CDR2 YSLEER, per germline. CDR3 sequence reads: CASSQALAWDRSSGNTIYF. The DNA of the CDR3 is TGCGCCAGCAGCCAAGCCCTGGCGTGGGACAGGTCCTCTGGAAACACCATATATTTT.

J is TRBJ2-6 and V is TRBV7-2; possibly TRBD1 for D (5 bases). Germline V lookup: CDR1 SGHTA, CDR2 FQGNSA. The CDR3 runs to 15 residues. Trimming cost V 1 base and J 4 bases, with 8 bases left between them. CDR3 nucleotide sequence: TGTGCCAGCAGCTTAGACAGGATCGGGGCCAACGTCCTGACTTTC. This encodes CASSLDRIGANVLTF.

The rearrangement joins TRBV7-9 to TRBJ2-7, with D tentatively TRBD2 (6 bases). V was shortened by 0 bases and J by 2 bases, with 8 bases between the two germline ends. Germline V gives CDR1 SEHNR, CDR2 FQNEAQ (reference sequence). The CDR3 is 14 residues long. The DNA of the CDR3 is TGTGCCAGCAGCTTAGCGCGGGACCCCTACGAGCAGTACTTC. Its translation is CASSLARDPYEQYF. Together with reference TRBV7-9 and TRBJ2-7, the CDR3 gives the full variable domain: DTGVSQNPRHKITKRGQNVTFRCDPISEHNRLYWYRQTLGQGPEFLTYFQNEAQLEKSRLLSDRFSAERPKGSFSTLEIQRTEQGDSAMYLCASSLARDPYEQYFGPGTRLTVT.

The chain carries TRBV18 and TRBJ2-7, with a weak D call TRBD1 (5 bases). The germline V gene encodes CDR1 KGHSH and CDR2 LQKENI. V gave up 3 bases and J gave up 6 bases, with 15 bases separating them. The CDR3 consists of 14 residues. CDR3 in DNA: TGTGCCAGCTCACCGACAGAGACGTGGCGCGAGCAGTACTTC. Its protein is CASSPTETWREQYF.

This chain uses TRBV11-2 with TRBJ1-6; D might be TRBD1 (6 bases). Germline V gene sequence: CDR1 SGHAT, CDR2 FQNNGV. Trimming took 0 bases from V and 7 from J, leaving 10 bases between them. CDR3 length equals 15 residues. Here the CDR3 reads CASSLEGQQNSPLHF. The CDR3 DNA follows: TGTGCCAGCAGCTTAGAGGGACAACAGAATTCACCCCTCCACTTT.

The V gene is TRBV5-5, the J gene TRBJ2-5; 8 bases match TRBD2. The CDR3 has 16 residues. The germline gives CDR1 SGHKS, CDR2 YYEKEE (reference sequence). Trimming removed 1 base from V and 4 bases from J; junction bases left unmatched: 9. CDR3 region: CASSLPDGLASETQYF. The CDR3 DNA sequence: TGTGCCAGCAGCTTGCCCGACGGACTAGCATCAGAGACCCAGTACTTC.

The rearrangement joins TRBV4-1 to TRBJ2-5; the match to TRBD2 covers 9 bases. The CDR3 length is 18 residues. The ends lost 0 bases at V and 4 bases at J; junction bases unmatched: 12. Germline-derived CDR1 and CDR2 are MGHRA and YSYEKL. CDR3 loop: CASSQEEVSGRPLETQYF. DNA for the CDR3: TGCGCCAGCAGCCAAGAAGAGGTTAGCGGGAGACCATTAGAGACCCAGTACTTC.

In nucleotides, the CDR3 is TGTGCCAGCAGCTTAGTAGGCAGGGGAGACACTGAAGCTTTCTTT. It is translated as CASSLVGRGDTEAFF. The V and J genes are TRBV7-2 and TRBJ1-1; tentative D call: TRBD1 (6 bases). The CDR3 has 15 amino acids. The germline V and J ends were trimmed by 1 base and 3 bases, with 12 bases remaining between them. CDR1 SGHTA and CDR2 FQGNSA come from the germline V gene.

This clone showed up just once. The CDR3 spells CASSPMGFSYEQYF. The CDR3 DNA reads TGTGCCAGCTCACCAATGGGCTTCTCCTACGAGCAGTACTTC. This chain connects TRBV18 to TRBJ2-7; D gene unclear. Germline values: CDR1 KGHSH, CDR2 LQKENI. This CDR3 contains 14 residues. The V end was cut by 2 bases, the J end by 0 bases, with 8 bases between. Full variable domain (outside the CDR3, taken from reference TRBV18 and TRBJ2-7): NAGVMQNPRHLVRRRGQEARLRCSPMKGHSHVYWYRQLPEEGLKFMVYLQKENIIDESGMPKERFSAEFPKEGPSILRIQQVVRGDSAAYFCASSPMGFSYEQYFGPGTRLTVT.

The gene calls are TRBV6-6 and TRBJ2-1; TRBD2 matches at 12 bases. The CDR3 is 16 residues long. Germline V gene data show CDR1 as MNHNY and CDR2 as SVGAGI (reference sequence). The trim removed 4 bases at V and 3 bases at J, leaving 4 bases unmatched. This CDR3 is CASSSRLAGVYNEQFF. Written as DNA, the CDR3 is TGTGCCAGCAGTTCGAGACTAGCGGGAGTCTACAATGAGCAGTTCTTC.

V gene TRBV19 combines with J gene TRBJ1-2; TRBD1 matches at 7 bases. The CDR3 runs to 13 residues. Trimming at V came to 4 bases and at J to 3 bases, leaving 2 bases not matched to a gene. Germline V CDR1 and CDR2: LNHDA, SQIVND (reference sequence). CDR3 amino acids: CASSTDRDYGYTF. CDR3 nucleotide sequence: TGTGCCAGTAGTACCGACAGGGACTATGGCTACACCTTC.

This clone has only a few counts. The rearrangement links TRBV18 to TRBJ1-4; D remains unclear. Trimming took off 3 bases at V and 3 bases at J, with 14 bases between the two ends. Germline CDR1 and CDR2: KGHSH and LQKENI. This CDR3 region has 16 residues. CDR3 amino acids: CASSPTPGMPNEKLFF. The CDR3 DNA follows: TGTGCCAGCTCACCCACGCCCGGGATGCCTAATGAAAAACTGTTTTTT.

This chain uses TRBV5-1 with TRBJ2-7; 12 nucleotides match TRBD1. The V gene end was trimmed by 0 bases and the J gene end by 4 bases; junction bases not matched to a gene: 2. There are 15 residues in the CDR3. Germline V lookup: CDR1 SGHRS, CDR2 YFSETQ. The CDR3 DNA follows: TGCGCCAGCAGCTTGGTGGGACAGGGGGCTTACGAGCAGTACTTC. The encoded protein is CASSLVGQGAYEQYF.

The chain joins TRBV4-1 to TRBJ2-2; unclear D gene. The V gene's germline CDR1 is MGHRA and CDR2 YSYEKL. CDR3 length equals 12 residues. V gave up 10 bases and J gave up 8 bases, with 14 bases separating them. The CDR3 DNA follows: TGCGCCACCCAACCCCCGGGTGGGGAGCTGTTTTTT. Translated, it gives CATQPPGGELFF.

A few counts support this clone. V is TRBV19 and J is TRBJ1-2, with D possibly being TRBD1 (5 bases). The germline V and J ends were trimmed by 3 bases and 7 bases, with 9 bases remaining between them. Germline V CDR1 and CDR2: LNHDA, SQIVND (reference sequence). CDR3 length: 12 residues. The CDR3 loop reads CASSIVGAGYTF. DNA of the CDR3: TGTGCCAGTAGTATTGTTGGGGCTGGCTACACCTTC.

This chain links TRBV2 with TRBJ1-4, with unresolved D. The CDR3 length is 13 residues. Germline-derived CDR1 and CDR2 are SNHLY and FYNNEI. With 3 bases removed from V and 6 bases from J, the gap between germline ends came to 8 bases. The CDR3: CASSDRWDEKLFF. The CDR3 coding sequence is TGTGCCAGCAGTGACAGGTGGGATGAAAAACTGTTTTTT.